The 15 T cell receptor beta chains reported below all come from one sample, sequenced in a study of PD-1 blockade in classical Hodgkin lymphoma. Assay used: immunoSEQ multiplex PCR; TCRdb lists only in-frame clones, some missing. The sample has 30,000 to 45,000 clones; 75% to 90% are singletons. The patients all showed relapse after autologous stem cell transplantation, while their brentuximab vedotin exposure varied. Sequencing used peripheral blood mononuclear cells (PBMCs), obtained at baseline. Receptors were obtained from a human donor with classical Hodgkin lymphoma.

The genes are TRBV28 and TRBJ2-2; D is unresolved. Germline V gene data show CDR1 as MDHEN and CDR2 as SYDVKM. CDR3 length: 13 amino acids. With 5 bases removed from V and 0 bases from J, the gap between germline ends came to 4 bases. CDR3: CASSTANTGELFF. The CDR3, as DNA: TGTGCCAGCAGTACAGCGAACACCGGGGAGCTGTTTTTT.

The chain joins TRBV7-9 to TRBJ1-2; 7 nucleotides line up with TRBD1. The CDR3 runs to 13 residues. Germline V lookup: CDR1 SEHNR, CDR2 FQNEAQ (reference sequence). V dropped 5 bases and J dropped 5; count of bases not matched to a gene: 5. The CDR3 DNA reads as TGTGCCAGCAGCCGACAGGGAGCATATGGCTACACCTTC. This gives the protein CASSRQGAYGYTF.

The CDR3 spells CSAKVGPGSSYEQYF. DNA for the CDR3: TGCAGCGCAAAAGTCGGGCCTGGAAGCTCCTACGAGCAGTACTTC. The rearrangement joins TRBV29-1 to TRBJ2-7; unclear D gene. Germline loops: CDR1 SQVTM, CDR2 ANQGSEA. Trimming took 7 bases from V and 0 from J, leaving 19 bases between them. The CDR3 runs 15 residues.

For this clone: The germline gene is not matched at one end of the junction; a read error may be the cause. The chain is built from TRBV9 and TRBJ2-7; TRBD1 agrees at 9 bases. Germline V gives CDR1 SGDLS, CDR2 YYNGEE. This CDR3 comprises 14 residues. The CDR3 spells CASSVTGGSDEQYF. The CDR3, as DNA: TGTGCCAGCAGCGTAACAGGGGGCTCCGACGAGCAGTACTTC.

The rearrangement uses TRBV27 and TRBJ2-3, with 11 bases fitting TRBD1. CDR3 length: 19 amino acids. V was clipped by 3 bases and J by 3 bases; unmatched bases: 14. Germline CDR1 MNHEY, CDR2 SMNVEV (reference sequence). The CDR3 reads CASSFRGPGQGAATDTQYF. Written as DNA, the CDR3 is TGTGCCAGCAGTTTTAGGGGACCCGGACAGGGGGCTGCAACAGATACGCAGTATTTT.

About this clone: A read error may account for a junction end that differs from germline. V and J are TRBV12-5 and TRBJ1-1; D remains ambiguous. Germline lookup yields CDR1 LGHNT and CDR2 FRNRAP. The CDR3 extends over 12 amino acids. The CDR3, as DNA: TGTGCTAGTGGTTTGGTACGGGGTCACTCGGCCTTT. Its protein is CASGLVRGHSAF.

The chain carries TRBV11-1 and TRBJ2-7; 9 nucleotides agree with TRBD2. The length of the CDR3 is 15 residues. Trimming cost V 6 bases and J 3 bases; bases outside gene matches: 9. Germline CDR1 is SGHAT and CDR2 is FQDESV (reference sequence). The chain's CDR3 is CASRPGLASDYEQYF. In DNA, the CDR3 is TGTGCCAGCAGGCCGGGACTAGCTTCCGACTACGAGCAGTACTTC.

This clone was recorded once. The sample has other DNA sequences that encode this CDR3 too. The V and J genes are TRBV7-9 and TRBJ2-6; D is possibly TRBD1 (6 bases). This CDR3 region has 17 residues. V was pared by 3 bases and J by 1 base, with 13 bases between. CDR1 SEHNR and CDR2 FQNEAQ come from the germline V gene (reference sequence). The CDR3 reads CASSFRQGWSGANVLTF. The DNA of the CDR3 is TGTGCCAGCAGCTTTCGCCAGGGGTGGTCTGGGGCCAACGTCCTGACTTTC.

V and J are TRBV27 and TRBJ2-7, with D perhaps matching TRBD2 (6 bases). Germline CDR1 MNHEY, CDR2 SMNVEV (reference sequence). The CDR3 covers 16 residues. Between the trimmed V and J ends, which lost 5 bases and 1 base, there was a span of 18 bases. CDR3 nucleotide sequence: TGTGCCAGCAGTCTACGCGGGGCACCCAGGTCCTACGAGCAGTACTTC. This codes for CASSLRGAPRSYEQYF.

The table lists this clone with a count of one. This chain joins TRBV18 and TRBJ2-5; the match to TRBD1 covers 8 bases. V gave up 2 bases and J gave up 5 bases; unmatched junction bases: 7. There are 15 residues in the CDR3. Germline assignment: CDR1 KGHSH and CDR2 LQKENI. CDR3 DNA: TGTGCCAGCTCACCAGCAGCAGGGGGCGCGGAGACCCAGTACTTC. This codes for CASSPAAGGAETQYF.

This clone appeared once. The rearrangement links TRBV27 to TRBJ2-7; TRBD1 aligns across 7 bases. The V gene end was trimmed by 0 bases and the J gene end by 0 bases; junction bases not matched to a gene: 2. CDR3 length: 15 residues. Looked up from germline, CDR1 is MNHEY and CDR2 is SMNVEV (reference sequence). The CDR3 loop reads CASSLSGQSSYEQYF. The DNA of the CDR3 is TGTGCCAGCAGTTTATCGGGACAGTCCTCCTACGAGCAGTACTTC.

This clone was seen a handful of times. This chain links TRBV11-3 with TRBJ2-5; possibly TRBD2 for D (5 bases). The CDR3 contains 13 residues. V lost 5 bases and J lost 5, with 12 bases in between. The germline V gene encodes CDR1 SGHNT and CDR2 YENEEA. The CDR3 region is CASSQGLSETQYF. CDR3 nucleotide sequence: TGTGCCAGCAGCCAAGGACTCTCGGAGACCCAGTACTTC.

CDR3 loop: CSVIDGETQYF. CDR3 nucleotides: TGCAGCGTTATAGACGGTGAGACCCAGTACTTC. The V gene is TRBV29-1, the J gene TRBJ2-5; D call uncertain. V lost 5 bases and J 5 bases, leaving 9 bases between the germline ends. Germline CDR1 SQVTM, CDR2 ANQGSEA. The CDR3 is made up of 11 amino acids.

This clone was picked up a small number of times. This chain connects TRBV6-6 to TRBJ1-5; D perhaps matches TRBD1 (5 bases). Germline assignment: CDR1 MNHNY and CDR2 SVGAGI (reference sequence). The V end lost 2 bases, the J end lost 4 bases, and 12 bases lay between the germline ends. The CDR3 runs 15 residues. CDR3 region: CASSYHGDRNQPQHF. For the CDR3, the DNA is TGTGCCAGCAGTTACCACGGCGACAGAAATCAGCCCCAGCATTTT.

The V gene is TRBV6-1, the J gene TRBJ2-7; 8 bases are a match to TRBD2. The V gene end was trimmed by 8 bases and the J gene end by 4 bases; junction bases not matched to a gene: 7. The CDR3 totals 13 residues. From germline, CDR1 is MNHNS and CDR2 SASEGT. The CDR3: CASRSGMSYEQYF. The CDR3 DNA is TGTGCCAGCCGTAGCGGGATGTCTTACGAGCAGTACTTC.